This T cell receptor (beta chain) originates from a study of breast tumors, draining lymph nodes, adjacent tissues. Findings and limits, study-wide: Tumors had less TCR diversity than lymph nodes, more than nontumor tissue. Tumor T cell lymph node origin was a supported hypothesis, not proven. Data fit most tumor T cells coming from lymph node, expanding in tumor. Tumor and nontumor repertoires were significantly more similar in luminal-like than in basal-like breast cancer.

TCRdb processed the multiplex PCR reads anew with MiXCR; each CDR3 protein has one entry. The repertoire holds 20,000 or so distinct CDR3 sequences, with about 30% as singletons. The V end was cut by 0 bases, the J end by 5 bases, with 9 bases between. Germline CDR1 and CDR2: SGHTS and YDEGEE. This CDR3 is built from 13 residues. The sample holds many counts of this clonotype. Its antigen is unknown. The sample taken for sequencing was breast tumor tissue. The gene calls are TRBV5-8 and TRBJ2-7; no clear D gene. The TCR was taken from a female donor with breast cancer. Some clones in this sample may be carry-over from other donors' samples. The CDR3 bases are TGTGCCAGCAGCTTGGGAGTGCTGGACGAGCAGTACTTC. This gives the protein CASSLGVLDEQYF.